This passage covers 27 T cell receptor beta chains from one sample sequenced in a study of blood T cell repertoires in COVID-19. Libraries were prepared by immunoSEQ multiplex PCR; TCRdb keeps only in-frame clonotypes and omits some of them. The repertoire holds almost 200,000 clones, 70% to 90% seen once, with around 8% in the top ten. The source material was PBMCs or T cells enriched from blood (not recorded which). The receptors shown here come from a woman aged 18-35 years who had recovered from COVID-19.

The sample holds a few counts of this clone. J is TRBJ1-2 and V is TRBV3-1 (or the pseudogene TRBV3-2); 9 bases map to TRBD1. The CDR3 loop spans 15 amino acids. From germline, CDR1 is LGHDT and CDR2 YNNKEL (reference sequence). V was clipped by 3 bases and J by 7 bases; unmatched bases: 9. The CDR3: CASSQAGTGGFGYTF. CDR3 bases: TGTGCCAGCAGCCAGGCCGGTACAGGGGGCTTTGGCTACACCTTC.

The CDR3, as DNA: TGTGCCAGCAGCGAGACTAGCGGGGGGGCATCCGAGCAGTACTTC. Its translation: CASSETSGGASEQYF. The chain carries TRBV9 and TRBJ2-7; 14 bases are shared with TRBD2. After removal of 3 bases from V and 6 bases from J, the junction contained 5 bases not matched to a gene. The CDR3 is made up of 15 amino acids. CDR1 and CDR2 from the germline V gene are SGDLS and YYNGEE.

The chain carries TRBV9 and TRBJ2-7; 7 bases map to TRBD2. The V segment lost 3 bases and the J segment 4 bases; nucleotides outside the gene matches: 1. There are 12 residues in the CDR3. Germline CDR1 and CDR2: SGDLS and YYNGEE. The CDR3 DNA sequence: TGTGCCAGCAGCGCCGGGGGGTACGAGCAGTACTTC. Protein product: CASSAGGYEQYF. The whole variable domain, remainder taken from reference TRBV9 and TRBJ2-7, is DSGVTQTPKHLITATGQRVTLRCSPRSGDLSVYWYQQSLDQGLQFLIQYYNGEERAKGNILERFSAQQFPDLHSELNLSSLELGDSALYFCASSAGGYEQYFGPGTRLTVT.

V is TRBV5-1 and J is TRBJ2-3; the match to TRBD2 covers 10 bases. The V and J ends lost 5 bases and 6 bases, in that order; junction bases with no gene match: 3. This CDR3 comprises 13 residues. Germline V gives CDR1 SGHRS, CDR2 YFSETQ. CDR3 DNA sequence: TGCGCCAGCAGTCTAGCGGGGGTGGATACGCAGTATTTT. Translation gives CASSLAGVDTQYF. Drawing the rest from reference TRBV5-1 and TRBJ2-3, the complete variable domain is KAGVTQTPRYLIKTRGQQVTLSCSPISGHRSVSWYQQTPGQGLQFLFEYFSETQRNKGNFPGRFSGRQFSNSRSEMNVSTLELGDSALYLCASSLAGVDTQYFGPGTRLTVL.

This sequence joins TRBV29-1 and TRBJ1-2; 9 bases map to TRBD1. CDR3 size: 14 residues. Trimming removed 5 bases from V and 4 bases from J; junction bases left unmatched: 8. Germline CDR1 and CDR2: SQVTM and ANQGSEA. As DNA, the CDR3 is TGCAGCGTTTTGGGGGACAGGGTCACCTATGGCTACACCTTC. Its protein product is CSVLGDRVTYGYTF.

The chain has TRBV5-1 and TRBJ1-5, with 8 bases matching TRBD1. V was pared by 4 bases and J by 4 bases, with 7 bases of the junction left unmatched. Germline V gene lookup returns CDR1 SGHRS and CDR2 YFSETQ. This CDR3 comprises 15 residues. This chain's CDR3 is CASSMTGAINQPQHF. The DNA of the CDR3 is TGCGCCAGCAGCATGACAGGGGCAATTAATCAGCCCCAGCATTTT.

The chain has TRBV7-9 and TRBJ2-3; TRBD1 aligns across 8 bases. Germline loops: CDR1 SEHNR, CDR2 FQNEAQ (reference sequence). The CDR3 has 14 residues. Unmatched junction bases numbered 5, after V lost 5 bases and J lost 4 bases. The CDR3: CASSPPDRADTQYF. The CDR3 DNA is TGTGCCAGCAGCCCACCGGACAGGGCAGATACGCAGTATTTT.

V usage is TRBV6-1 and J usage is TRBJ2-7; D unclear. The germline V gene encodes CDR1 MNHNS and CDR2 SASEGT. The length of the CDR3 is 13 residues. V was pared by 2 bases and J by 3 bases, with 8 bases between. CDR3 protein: CASSETVHYEQYF. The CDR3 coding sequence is TGTGCCAGCAGTGAAACGGTCCACTACGAGCAGTACTTC.

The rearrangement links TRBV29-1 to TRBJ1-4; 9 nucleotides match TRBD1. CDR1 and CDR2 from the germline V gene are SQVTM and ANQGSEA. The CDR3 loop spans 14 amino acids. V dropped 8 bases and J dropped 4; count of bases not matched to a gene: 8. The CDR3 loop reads CSCRDRDNNEKLFF. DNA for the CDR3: TGCAGCTGCCGGGACAGGGATAATAATGAAAAACTGTTTTTT.

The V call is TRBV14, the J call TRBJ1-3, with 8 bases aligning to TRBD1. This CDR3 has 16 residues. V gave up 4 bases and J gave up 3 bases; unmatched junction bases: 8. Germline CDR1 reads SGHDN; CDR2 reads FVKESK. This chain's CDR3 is CASSPSGTGFGNTIYF. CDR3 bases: TGTGCCAGCAGCCCCTCTGGGACAGGCTTTGGAAACACCATATATTTT.

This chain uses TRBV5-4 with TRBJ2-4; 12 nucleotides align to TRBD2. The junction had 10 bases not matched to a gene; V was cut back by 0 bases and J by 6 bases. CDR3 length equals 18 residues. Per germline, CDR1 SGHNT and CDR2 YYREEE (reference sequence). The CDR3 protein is CASSLVPPSGGAGNIQYF. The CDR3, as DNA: TGTGCCAGCAGCTTGGTCCCCCCTAGCGGGGGGGCAGGAAACATTCAGTACTTC.

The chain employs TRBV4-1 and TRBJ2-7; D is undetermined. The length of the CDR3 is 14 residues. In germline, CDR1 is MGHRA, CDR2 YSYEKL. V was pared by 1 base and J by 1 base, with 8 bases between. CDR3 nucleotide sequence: TGCGCCAGCAGCCAAGGCAGGAATTCCTACGAGCAGTACTTC. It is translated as CASSQGRNSYEQYF.

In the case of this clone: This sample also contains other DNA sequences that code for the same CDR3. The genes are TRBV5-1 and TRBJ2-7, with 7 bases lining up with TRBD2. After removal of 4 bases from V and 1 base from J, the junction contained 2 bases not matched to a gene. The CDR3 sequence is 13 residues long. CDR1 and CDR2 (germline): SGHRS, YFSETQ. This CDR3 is CASSPGGSYEQYF. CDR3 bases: TGCGCCAGCAGCCCGGGGGGTTCCTACGAGCAGTACTTC.

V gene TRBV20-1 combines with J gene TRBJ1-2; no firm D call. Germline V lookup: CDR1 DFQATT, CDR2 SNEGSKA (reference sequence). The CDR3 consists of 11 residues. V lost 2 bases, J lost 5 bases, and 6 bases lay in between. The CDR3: CSARSPYGYTF. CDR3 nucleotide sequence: TGCAGTGCTAGATCCCCATATGGCTACACCTTC.

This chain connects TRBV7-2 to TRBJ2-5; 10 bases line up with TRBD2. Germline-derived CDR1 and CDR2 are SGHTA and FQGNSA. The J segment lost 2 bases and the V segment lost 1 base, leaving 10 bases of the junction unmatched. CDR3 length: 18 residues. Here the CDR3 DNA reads TGTGCCAGCAGCTTAGTACTATTGGCTAGCGGGGGTCAAGAGACCCAGTACTTC. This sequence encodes CASSLVLLASGGQETQYF.

CDR3 DNA: TGTGCCAGCAGCTTAGGCCGGGGGGTCACAGATACGCAGTATTTT. Amino acids: CASSLGRGVTDTQYF. V is TRBV7-2 and J is TRBJ2-3, with TRBD2 matching 7 bases. The ends lost 1 base at V and 2 bases at J; junction bases unmatched: 3. Germline V gene lookup returns CDR1 SGHTA and CDR2 FQGNSA. The CDR3 covers 15 residues.

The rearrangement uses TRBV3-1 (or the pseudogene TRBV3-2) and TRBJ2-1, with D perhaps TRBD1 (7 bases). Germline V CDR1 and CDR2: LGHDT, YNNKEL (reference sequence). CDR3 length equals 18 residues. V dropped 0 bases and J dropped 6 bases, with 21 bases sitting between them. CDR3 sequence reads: CASSQDSRDWRGRNEQFF. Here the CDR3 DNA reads TGTGCCAGCAGCCAAGATTCCCGGGACTGGAGGGGGCGCAATGAGCAGTTCTTC.

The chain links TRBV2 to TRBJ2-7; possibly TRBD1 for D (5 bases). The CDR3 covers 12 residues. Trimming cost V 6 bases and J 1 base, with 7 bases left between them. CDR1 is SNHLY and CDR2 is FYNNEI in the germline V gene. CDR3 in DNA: TGTGCCAGCAGGCAGGGTTCCTACGAGCAGTACTTC. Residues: CASRQGSYEQYF.

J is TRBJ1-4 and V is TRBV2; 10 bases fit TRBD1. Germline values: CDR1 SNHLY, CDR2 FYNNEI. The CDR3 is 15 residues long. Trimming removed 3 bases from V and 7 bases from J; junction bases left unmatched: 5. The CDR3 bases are TGTGCCAGCAGTGAGGAGGGACAGGGGATTGAAAAACTGTTTTTT. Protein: CASSEEGQGIEKLFF.

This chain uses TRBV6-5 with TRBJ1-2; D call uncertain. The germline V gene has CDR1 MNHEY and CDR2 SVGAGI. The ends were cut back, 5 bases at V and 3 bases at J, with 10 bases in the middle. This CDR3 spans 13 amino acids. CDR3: CASSLVGDYGYTF. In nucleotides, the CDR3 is TGTGCCAGCAGTCTCGTAGGAGACTATGGCTACACCTTC.

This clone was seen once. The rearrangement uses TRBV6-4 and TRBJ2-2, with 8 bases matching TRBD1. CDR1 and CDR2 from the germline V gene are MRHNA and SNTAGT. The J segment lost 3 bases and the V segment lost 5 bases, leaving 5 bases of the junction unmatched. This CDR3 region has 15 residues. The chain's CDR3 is CASSPRGLHTGELFF. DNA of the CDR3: TGTGCCAGCAGTCCCAGGGGGCTTCACACCGGGGAGCTGTTTTTT.

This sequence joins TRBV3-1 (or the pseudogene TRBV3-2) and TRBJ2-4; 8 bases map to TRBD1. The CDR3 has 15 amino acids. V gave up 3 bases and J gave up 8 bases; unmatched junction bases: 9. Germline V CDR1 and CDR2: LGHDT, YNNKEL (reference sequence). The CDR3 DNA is TGTGCCAGCAGCCAGAGGACAGGGCGGAAGGACATTCAGTACTTC. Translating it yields CASSQRTGRKDIQYF.

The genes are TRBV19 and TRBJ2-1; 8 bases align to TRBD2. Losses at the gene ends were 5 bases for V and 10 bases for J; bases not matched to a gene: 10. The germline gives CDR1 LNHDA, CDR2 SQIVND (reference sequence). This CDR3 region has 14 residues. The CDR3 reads CASSPQRGIIEQFF. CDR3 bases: TGTGCCAGTAGTCCCCAGCGGGGGATAATAGAGCAGTTCTTC. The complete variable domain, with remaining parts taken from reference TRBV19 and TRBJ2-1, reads DGGITQSPKYLFRKEGQNVTLSCEQNLNHDAMYWYRQDPGQGLRLIYYSQIVNDFQKGDIAEGYSVSREKKESFPLTVTSAQKNPTAFYLCASSPQRGIIEQFFGPGTRLTVL.

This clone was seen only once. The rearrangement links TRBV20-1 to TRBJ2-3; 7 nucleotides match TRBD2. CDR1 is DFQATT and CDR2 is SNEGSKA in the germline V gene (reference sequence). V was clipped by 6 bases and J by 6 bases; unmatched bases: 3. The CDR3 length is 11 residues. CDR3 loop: CSARLADTQYF. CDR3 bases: TGCAGTGCCAGACTAGCTGATACGCAGTATTTT.

Written as DNA, the CDR3 is TGTGCCATCAGTCCGGGACAGGGGGTTTCGGGCACCGGGGAGCTGTTTTTT. Translated, it gives CAISPGQGVSGTGELFF. This chain joins TRBV10-3 and TRBJ2-2, with TRBD1 identical over 11 bases. CDR3 length equals 17 residues. Looked up from germline, CDR1 is ENHRY and CDR2 is SYGVKD. V shed 5 bases, J shed 4 bases, and the junction held 9 bases outside the gene matches.

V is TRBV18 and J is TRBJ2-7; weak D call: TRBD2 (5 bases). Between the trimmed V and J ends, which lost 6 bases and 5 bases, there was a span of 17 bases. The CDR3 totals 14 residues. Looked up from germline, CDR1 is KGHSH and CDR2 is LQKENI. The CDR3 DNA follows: TGTGCCAGCTCCGACCATGGTGCCGGGGACGAGCAGTACTTC. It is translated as CASSDHGAGDEQYF.

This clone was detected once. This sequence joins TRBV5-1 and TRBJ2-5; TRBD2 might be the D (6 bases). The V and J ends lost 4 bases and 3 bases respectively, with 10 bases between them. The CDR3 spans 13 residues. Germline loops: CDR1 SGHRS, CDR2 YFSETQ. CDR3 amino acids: CASSPPGEETQYF. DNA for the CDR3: TGCGCCAGCAGCCCACCGGGAGAAGAGACCCAGTACTTC.